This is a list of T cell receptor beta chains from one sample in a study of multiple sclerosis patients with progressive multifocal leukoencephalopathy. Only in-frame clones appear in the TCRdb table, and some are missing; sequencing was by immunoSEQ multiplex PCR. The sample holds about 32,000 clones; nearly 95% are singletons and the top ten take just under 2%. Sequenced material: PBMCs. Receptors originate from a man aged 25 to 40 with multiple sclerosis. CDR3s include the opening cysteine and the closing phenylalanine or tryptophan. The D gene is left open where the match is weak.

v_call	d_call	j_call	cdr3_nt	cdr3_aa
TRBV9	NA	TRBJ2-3	TGTGCCAGCAGCCCCCGGACCGATTCAGATACGCAGTATTTT	CASSPRTDSDTQYF
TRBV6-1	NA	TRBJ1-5	TGTGCCAGCAGTGTAAGGACAGATAACCACAATCAGCCCCAGCATTTT	CASSVRTDNHNQPQHF
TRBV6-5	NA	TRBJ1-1	TGTGCCAGCAGCCCAGGGACTACTGAAGCTTTCTTT	CASSPGTTEAFF
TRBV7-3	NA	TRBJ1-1	TGTGCCAGCAGCTCGGGACATTCGGTTACTGAAGCTTTCTTT	CASSSGHSVTEAFF
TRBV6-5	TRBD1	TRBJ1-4	TGTGCCAGCAGTAACGGACAGGGGGGGGAAAAACTGTTTTTT	CASSNGQGGEKLFF
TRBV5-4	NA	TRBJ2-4	TGTGCCAGCAGCTTAATTGGGCAGCGGGTAAACATTCAGTACTTC	CASSLIGQRVNIQYF
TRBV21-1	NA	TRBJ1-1	TGTGCCAGCAGCAAAGGAGGGCCTTTTTTGAACACTGAAGCTTTCTTT	CASSKGGPFLNTEAFF
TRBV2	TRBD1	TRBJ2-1	TGTGCCAGCAGGGGGACAGGGGCGGTCGATGAGCAGTTCTTC	CASRGTGAVDEQFF
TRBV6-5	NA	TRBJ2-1	TGTGCCAGCAGTTACTCGGTGGGAGCGGGTAATGAGCAGTTCTTC	CASSYSVGAGNEQFF
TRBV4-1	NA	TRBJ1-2	TGCGCCAGCAGCCAAGTAGGGGTTAGGGATGGCTACACCTTC	CASSQVGVRDGYTF
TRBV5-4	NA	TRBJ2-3	TGTGCCAGCAGCGGTCCATGGAAGGGCCGTAGGTATTTT	CASSGPWKGRRYF
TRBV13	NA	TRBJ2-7	TGTGCCAGCCGAAAAGGGGGTCGGGCCGCGGAGCAGTACTTC	CASRKGGRAAEQYF
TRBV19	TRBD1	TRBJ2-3	TGTGCCACCAGAGACAGGGGCTCGGGCACAGATACGCAGTATTTT	CATRDRGSGTDTQYF
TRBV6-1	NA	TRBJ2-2	TGTGCCAGCACGGTCTCTCTAGCCGGGGAGCTGTTTTTT	CASTVSLAGELFF
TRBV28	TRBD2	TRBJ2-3	TGTGCCAGCAGTTTACATATAGCGGGAGGGGCAGATACGCAGTATTTT	CASSLHIAGGADTQYF
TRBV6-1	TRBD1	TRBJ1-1	TGTGCCAGCAGTCCACAGGGGGCGTACACTGAAGCTTTCTTT	CASSPQGAYTEAFF
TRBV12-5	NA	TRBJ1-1	TGTGCTAGTGGTTTTGATCAGTGGGGGGACACTGAAGCTTTCTTT	CASGFDQWGDTEAFF
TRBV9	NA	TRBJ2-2	TGTGCCAGCAGCCCAAGGACAGCGAACACCGGGGAGCTGTTTTTT	CASSPRTANTGELFF
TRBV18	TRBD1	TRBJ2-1	TGTGCCAGCTCACCAAGGACAGGGCAATCAGGTAATGAGCAGTTCTTC	CASSPRTGQSGNEQFF
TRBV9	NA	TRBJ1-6	TGTGCCCGCCGCAGAAGGCCTAATTCACCCCTCCACTTT	CARRRRPNSPLHF
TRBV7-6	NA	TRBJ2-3	TGTGCCAGCACCCCCCGCGGTAGGGCAACAGATACGCAGTATTTT	CASTPRGRATDTQYF
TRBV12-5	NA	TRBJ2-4	TGTGCTAGTGGTTTGGTTCTCGAAGGGCGCTTAGCCAAAAACATTCAGTACTTC	CASGLVLEGRLAKNIQYF
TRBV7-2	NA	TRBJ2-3	TGTGCCAGCAGCGGCGGCAGGGGTCGGACAGATACGCAGTATTTT	CASSGGRGRTDTQYF
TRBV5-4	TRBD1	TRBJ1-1	TGTGCCAGCAGCTTGGGGACAGGGGACGCTTTCTTT	CASSLGTGDAFF
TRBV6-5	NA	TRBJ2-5	TGTGCCAGCAGCCACCCCGACCCCGGAGAGACCCAGTACTTC	CASSHPDPGETQYF
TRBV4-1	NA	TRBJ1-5	TGCGCCAGCAGCCGCCCGGGGCTCAATCAGCCCCAGCATTTT	CASSRPGLNQPQHF